This paragraph covers one TCR beta chain sequence. The CDR3 length is 12 residues. Between the trimmed V and J ends, which lost 5 bases and 8 bases, there was a span of 13 bases. Germline V gene data show CDR1 as SGHTS and CDR2 as YDEGEE. The data are from a study of T cell changes during pregnancy in multiple sclerosis. Here immunoSEQ multiplex PCR was the method, and the copy in TCRdb shows in-frame clones only, minus some. In the table there are under 80,000 clones, roughly 92% of which are singletons. The sample consisted of peripheral blood, taken before pregnancy. The V call is TRBV5-8, the J call TRBJ1-2, with D tentatively TRBD1 (5 bases). The TCR originated in a female donor with multiple sclerosis, enrolled in a pregnancy study. The CDR3 nucleotides read TGTGCCAGCAGTCGGCAGAACAGGGGCTACACCTTC. Translating gives CASSRQNRGYTF.